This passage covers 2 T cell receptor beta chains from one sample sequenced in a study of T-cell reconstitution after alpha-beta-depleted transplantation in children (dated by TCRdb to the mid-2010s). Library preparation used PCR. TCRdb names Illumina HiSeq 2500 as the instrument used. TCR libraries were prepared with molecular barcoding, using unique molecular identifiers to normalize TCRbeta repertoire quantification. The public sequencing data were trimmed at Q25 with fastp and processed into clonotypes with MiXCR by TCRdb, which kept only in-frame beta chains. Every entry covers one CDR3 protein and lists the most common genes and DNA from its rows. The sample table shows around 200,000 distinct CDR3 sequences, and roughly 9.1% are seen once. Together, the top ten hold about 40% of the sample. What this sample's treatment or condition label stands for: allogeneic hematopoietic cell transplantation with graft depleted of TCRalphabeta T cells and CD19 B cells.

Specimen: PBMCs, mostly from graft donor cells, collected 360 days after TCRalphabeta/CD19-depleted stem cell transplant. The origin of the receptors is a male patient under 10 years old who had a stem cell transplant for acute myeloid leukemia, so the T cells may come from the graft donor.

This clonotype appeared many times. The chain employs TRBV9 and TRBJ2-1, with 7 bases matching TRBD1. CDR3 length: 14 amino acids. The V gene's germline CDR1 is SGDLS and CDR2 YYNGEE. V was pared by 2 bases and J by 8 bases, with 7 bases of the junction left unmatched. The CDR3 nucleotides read TGTGCCAGCAGCGTCTCAGACAGGGTAGATGAGCAGTTCTTC. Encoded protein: CASSVSDRVDEQFF.

The CDR3 DNA sequence: TGCAGTGCCCTTAGCGGGGGGATGGGTGAGACCCAGTACTTC. Protein: CSALSGGMGETQYF. The chain employs TRBV20-1 and TRBJ2-5; 10 bases are shared with TRBD2. Germline CDR1 is DFQATT and CDR2 is SNEGSKA (reference sequence). V was pared by 6 bases and J by 5 bases, with 9 bases of the junction left unmatched. The CDR3 totals 14 residues.